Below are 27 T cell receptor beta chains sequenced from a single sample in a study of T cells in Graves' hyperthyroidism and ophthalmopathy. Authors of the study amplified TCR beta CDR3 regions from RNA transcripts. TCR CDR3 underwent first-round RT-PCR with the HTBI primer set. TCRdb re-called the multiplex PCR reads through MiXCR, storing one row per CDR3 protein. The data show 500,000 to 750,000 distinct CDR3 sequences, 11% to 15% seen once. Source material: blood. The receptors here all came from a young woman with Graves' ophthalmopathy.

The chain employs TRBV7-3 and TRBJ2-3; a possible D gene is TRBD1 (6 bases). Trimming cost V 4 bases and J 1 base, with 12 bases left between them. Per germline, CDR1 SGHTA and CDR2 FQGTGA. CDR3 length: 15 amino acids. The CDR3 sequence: CASSSSGAGTDTQYF. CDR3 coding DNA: TGTGCCAGCAGCTCCTCAGGGGCCGGCACAGATACGCAGTATTTT.

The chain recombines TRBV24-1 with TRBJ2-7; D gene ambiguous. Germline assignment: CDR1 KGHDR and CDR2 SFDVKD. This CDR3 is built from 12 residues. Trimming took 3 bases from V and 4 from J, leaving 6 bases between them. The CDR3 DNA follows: TGTGCCACCAGTGATGTGGCTTACGAGCAGTACTTC. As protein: CATSDVAYEQYF.

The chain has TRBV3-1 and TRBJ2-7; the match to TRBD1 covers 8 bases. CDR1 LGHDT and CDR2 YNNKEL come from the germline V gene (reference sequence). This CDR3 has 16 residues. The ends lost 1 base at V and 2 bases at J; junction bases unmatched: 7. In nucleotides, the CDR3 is TGTGCCAGCAGCCAAGCAGGGGGCGGAGCGACCTACGAGCAGTACTTC. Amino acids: CASSQAGGGATYEQYF.

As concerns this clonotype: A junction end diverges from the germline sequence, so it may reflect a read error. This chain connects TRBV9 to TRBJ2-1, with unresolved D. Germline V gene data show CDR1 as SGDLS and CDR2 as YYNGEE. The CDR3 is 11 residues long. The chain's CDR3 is CASSDYNKQFF. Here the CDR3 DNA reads TGTGCCAGCAGCGACTACAATAAGCAGTTCTTC.

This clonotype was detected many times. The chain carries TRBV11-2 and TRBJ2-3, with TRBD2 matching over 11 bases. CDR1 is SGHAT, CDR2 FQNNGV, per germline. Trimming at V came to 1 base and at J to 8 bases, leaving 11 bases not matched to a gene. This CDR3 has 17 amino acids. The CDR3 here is CASSLGATSGESGTQYF. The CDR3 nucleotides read TGTGCCAGCAGCTTAGGGGCGACTAGCGGGGAGTCGGGTACGCAGTATTTT. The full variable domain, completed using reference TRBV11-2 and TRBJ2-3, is EAGVAQSPRYKIIEKRQSVAFWCNPISGHATLYWYQQILGQGPKLLIQFQNNGVVDDSQLPKDRFSAERLKGVDSTLKIQPAKLEDSAVYLCASSLGATSGESGTQYFGPGTRLTVL.

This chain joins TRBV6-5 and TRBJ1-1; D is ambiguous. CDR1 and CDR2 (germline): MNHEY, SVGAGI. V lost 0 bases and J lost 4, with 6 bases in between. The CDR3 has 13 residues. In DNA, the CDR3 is TGTGCCAGCAGTTACTCGAAAGGCACTGAAGCTTTCTTT. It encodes CASSYSKGTEAFF.

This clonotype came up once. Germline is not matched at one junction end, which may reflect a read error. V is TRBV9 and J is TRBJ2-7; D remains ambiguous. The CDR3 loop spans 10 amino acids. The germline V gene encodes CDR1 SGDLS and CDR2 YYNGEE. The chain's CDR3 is CASSVVASTF. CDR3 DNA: TGTGCCAGCAGCGTAGTGGCCTCTACCTTC.

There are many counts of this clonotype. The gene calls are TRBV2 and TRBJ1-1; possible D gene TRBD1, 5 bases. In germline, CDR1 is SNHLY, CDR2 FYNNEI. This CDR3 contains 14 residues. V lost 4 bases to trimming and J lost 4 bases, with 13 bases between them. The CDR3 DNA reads TGTGCCAGCAGTGTTAGGGGATGGAGCACTGAAGCTTTCTTT. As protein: CASSVRGWSTEAFF.

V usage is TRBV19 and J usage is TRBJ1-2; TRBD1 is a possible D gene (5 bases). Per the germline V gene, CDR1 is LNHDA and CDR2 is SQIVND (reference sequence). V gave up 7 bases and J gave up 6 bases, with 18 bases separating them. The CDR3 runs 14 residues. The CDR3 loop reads CASTHRRGEDGYTF. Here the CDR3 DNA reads TGTGCCAGTACCCATAGGCGAGGGGAAGATGGCTACACCTTC.

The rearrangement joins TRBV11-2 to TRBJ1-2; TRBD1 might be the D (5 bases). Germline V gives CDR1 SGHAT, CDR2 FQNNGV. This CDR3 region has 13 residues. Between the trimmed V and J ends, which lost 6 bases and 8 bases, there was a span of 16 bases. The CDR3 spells CASRSPGRRGYTF. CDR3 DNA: TGTGCCAGCAGAAGCCCGGGACGACGCGGCTACACCTTC.

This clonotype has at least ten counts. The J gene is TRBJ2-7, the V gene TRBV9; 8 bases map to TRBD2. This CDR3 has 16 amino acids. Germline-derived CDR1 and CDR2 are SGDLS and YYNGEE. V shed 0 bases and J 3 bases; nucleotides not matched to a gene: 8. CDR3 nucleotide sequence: TGTGCCAGCAGCGTAGGTGGTAGCGGGGAGTTCTACGAGCAGTACTTC. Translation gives CASSVGGSGEFYEQYF.

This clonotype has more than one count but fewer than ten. The CDR3 DNA reads TGTGCCAGCAGCGTAGCTGCGGGGAGGGGTTCAGATACGCAGTATTTT. This sequence encodes CASSVAAGRGSDTQYF. The V gene is TRBV9, the J gene TRBJ2-3; TRBD2 matches at 7 bases. Germline CDR1 reads SGDLS; CDR2 reads YYNGEE. J lost 4 bases, V lost 0 bases, and 8 bases had no gene match. CDR3 length: 16 residues.

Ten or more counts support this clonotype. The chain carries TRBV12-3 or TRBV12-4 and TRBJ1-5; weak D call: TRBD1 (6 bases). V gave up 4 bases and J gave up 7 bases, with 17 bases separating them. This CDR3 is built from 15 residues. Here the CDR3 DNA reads TGTGCCAGCAGTTCGGCAGGGGCGTTCGAACAGCCCCAGCATTTT. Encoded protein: CASSSAGAFEQPQHF.

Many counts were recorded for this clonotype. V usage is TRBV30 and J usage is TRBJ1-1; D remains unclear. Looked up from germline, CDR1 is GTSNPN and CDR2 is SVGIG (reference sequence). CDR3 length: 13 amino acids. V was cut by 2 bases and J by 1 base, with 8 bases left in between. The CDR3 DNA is TGTGCCTGGAGTCTAGGGCCGAACACTGAAGCTTTCTTT. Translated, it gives CAWSLGPNTEAFF.

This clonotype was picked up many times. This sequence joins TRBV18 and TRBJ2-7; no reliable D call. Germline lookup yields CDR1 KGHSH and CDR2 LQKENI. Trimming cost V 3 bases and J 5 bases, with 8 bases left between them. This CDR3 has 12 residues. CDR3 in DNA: TGTGCCAGCTCACCTTTCGGAAACGAGCAGTACTTC. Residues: CASSPFGNEQYF.

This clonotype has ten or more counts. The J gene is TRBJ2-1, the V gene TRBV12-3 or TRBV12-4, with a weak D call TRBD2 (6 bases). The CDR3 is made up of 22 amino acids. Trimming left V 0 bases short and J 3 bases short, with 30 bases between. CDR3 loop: CASSLAGGPQNVPKTDYNEQFF. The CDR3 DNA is TGTGCCAGCAGTTTAGCGGGAGGCCCCCAAAACGTTCCCAAGACAGACTACAATGAGCAGTTCTTC.

The CDR3 DNA sequence: TGTGCCAGCACTCTCGAGAGGGGATCTGGAAACACCATATATTTT. Its protein product is CASTLERGSGNTIYF. The chain joins TRBV12-3 or TRBV12-4 to TRBJ1-3; D is possibly TRBD1 (5 bases). Trimming stripped 7 bases from V and 1 base from J, with 14 bases between. The CDR3 consists of 15 residues.

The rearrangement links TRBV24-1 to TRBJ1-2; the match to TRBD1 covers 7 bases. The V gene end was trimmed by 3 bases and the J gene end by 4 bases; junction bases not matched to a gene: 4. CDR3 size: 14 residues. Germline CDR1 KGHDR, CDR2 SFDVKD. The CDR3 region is CATSDRDSIYGYTF. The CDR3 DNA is TGTGCCACCAGTGATCGGGACAGCATCTATGGCTACACCTTC.

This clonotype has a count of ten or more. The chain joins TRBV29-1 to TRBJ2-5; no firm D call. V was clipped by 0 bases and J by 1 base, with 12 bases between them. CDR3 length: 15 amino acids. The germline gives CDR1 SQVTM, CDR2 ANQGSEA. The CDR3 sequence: CSVEDGSRFQETQYF. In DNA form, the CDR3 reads TGCAGCGTTGAAGACGGATCTAGGTTCCAAGAGACCCAGTACTTC.

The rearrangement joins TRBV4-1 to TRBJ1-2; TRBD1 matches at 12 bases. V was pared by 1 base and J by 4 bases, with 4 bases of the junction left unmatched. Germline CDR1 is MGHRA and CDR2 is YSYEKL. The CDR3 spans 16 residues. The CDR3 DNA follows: TGCGCCAGCAGCCAAGCCCCGGGACAGGGGGCCTATGGCTACACCTTC. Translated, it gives CASSQAPGQGAYGYTF.

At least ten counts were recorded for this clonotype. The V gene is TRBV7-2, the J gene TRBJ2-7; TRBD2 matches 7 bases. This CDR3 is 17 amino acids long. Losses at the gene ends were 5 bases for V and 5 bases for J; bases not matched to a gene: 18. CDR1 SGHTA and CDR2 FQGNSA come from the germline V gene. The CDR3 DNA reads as TGTGCCAGCAGCCCTCAAACTAGCGCCGCTCCTAGGGACGAGCAGTACTTC. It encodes CASSPQTSAAPRDEQYF.

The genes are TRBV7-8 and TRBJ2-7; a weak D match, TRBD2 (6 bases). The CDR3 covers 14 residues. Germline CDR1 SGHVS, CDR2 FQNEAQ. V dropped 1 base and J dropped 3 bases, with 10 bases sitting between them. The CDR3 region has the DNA TGTGCCAGCAGCTTAGAGTTGGGGGGCTACGAGCAGTACTTC. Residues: CASSLELGGYEQYF.

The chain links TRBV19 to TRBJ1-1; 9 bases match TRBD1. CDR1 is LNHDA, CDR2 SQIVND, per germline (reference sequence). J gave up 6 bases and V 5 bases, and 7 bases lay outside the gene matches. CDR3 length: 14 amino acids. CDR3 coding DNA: TGTGCCAGTAGTTACAGGGGGCAGGATTCTGAAGCTTTCTTT. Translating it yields CASSYRGQDSEAFF.

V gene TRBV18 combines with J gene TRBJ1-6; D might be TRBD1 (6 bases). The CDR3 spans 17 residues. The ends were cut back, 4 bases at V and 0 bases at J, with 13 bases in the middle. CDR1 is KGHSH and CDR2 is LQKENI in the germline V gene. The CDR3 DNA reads TGTGCCAGCTCACGGGGGCCGCTGAGCTCCTATAATTCACCCCTCCACTTT. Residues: CASSRGPLSSYNSPLHF.

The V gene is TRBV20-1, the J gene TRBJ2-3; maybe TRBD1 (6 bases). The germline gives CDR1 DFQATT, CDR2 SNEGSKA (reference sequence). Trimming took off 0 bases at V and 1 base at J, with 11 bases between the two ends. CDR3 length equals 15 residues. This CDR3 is CSARDTGKGTDTQYF. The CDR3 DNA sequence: TGCAGTGCTAGAGATACAGGGAAGGGCACAGATACGCAGTATTTT.

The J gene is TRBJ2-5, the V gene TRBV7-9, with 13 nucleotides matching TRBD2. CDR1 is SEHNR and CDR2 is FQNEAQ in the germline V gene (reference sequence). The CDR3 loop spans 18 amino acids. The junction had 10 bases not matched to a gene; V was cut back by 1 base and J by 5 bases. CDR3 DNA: TGTGCCAGCAGCTTAGTACTTTCTGGGACTAGCGGGAAGGAGACCCAGTACTTC. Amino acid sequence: CASSLVLSGTSGKETQYF.

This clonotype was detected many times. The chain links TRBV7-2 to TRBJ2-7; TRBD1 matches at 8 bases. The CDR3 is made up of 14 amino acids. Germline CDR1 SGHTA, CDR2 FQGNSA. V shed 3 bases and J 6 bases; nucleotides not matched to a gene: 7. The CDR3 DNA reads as TGTGCCAGCAGCTTTAGGGCACAGGGGGGCGAGCAGTACTTC. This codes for CASSFRAQGGEQYF.